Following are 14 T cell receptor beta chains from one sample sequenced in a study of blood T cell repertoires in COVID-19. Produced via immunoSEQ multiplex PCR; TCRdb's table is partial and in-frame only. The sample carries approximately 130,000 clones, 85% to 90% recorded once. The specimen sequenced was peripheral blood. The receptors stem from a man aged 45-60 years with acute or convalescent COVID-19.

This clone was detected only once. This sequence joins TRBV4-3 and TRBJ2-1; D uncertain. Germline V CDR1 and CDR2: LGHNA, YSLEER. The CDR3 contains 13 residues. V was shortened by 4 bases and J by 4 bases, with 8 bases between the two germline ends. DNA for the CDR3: TGCGCCAGCAGCCGAGCTCGTTACAATGAGCAGTTCTTC. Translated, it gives CASSRARYNEQFF.

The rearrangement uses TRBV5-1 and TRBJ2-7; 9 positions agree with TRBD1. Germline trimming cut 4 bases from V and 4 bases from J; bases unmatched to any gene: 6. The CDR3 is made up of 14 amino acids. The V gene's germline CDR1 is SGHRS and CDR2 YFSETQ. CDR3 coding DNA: TGCGCCAGCAGCCCGGAGACAGGGGGTTACGAGCAGTACTTC. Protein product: CASSPETGGYEQYF.

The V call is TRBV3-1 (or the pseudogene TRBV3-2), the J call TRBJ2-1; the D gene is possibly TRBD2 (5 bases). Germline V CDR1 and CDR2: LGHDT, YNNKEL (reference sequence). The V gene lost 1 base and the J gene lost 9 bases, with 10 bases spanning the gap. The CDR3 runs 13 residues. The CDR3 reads CASSQGGSSEQFF. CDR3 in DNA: TGTGCCAGCAGCCAAGGTGGGAGCTCTGAGCAGTTCTTC.

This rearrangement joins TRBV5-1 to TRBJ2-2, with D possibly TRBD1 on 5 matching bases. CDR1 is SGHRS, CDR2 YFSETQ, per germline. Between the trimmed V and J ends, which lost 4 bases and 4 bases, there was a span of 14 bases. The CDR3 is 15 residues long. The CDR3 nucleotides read TGCGCCAGCAGCCAGAATAGCAGGGTCACCGGGGAGCTGTTTTTT. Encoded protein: CASSQNSRVTGELFF.

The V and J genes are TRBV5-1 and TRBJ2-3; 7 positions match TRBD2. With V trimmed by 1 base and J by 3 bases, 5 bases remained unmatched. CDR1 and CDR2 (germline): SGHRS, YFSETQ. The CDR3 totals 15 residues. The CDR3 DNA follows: TGCGCCAGCAGCTTGCGGGGGGTTGAGACAGATACGCAGTATTTT. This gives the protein CASSLRGVETDTQYF.

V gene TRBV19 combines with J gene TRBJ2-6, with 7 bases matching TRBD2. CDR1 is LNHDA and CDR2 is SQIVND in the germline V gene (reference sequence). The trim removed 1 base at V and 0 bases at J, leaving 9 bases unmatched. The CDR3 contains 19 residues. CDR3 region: CASSIGGLKIFSGANVLTF. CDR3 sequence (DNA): TGTGCCAGTAGTATAGGGGGACTAAAGATATTCTCTGGGGCCAACGTCCTGACTTTC.

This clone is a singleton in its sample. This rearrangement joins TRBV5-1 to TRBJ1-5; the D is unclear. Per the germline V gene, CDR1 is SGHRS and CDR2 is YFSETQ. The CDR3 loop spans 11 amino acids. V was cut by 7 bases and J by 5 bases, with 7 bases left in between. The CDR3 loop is CASPVDQPQHF. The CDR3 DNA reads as TGCGCCAGCCCGGTGGATCAGCCCCAGCATTTT.

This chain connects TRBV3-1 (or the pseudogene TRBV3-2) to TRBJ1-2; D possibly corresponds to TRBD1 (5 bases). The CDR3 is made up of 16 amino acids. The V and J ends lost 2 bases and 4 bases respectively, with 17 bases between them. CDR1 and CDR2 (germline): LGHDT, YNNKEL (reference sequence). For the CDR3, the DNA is TGTGCCAGCAGCCAATTCCCCCAGGACAACGTCTATGGCTACACCTTC. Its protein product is CASSQFPQDNVYGYTF.

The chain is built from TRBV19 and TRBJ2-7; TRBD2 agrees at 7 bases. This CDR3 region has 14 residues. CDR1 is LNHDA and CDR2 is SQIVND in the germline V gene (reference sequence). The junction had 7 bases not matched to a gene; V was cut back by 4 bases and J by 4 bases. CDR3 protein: CASSNRGVGYEQYF. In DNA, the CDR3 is TGTGCCAGTAGTAACCGGGGGGTTGGATACGAGCAGTACTTC.

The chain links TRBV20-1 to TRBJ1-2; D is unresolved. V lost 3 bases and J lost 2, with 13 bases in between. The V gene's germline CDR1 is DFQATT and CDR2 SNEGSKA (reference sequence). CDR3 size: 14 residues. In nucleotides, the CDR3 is TGCAGTGCTAGTGGAACAGCCTTAAACTATGGCTACACCTTC. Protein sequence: CSASGTALNYGYTF.

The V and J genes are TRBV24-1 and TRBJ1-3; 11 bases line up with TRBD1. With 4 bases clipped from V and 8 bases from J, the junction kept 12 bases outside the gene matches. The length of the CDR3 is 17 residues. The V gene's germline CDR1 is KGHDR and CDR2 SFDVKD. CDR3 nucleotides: TGTGCCACCAGTGAGGGGGACAGGGGGAGGAGGGTTGACACCATATATTTT. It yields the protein CATSEGDRGRRVDTIYF.

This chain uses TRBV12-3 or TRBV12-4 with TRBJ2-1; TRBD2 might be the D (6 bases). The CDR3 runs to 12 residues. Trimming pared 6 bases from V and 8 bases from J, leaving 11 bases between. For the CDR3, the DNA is TGTGCCAGCAGGCCCGGGACTTATGAGCAGTTCTTC. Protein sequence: CASRPGTYEQFF.

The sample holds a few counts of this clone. CDR3 nucleotide sequence: TGTGCCAGCAGCCGGGATAGCGGGAGAGGCTACAATGAGCAGTTCTTC. Its translation: CASSRDSGRGYNEQFF. The chain uses TRBV6-2 or TRBV6-3 and TRBJ2-1; 9 nucleotides match TRBD2. The germline gives CDR1 MNHEY, CDR2 SVGEGT. J was trimmed by 3 bases and V by 6 bases; bases with no gene match: 9. The CDR3 length is 16 residues.

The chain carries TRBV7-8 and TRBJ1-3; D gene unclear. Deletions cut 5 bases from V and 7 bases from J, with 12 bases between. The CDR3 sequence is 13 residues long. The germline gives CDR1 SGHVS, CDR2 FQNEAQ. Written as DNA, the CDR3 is TGTGCCAGCAGCCTTGGCAGGCTGAACACCATATATTTT. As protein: CASSLGRLNTIYF.